This is a list of T cell receptor beta chains from one sample in a study of T-cell memory formation after mild COVID-19. MiXCR was run by TCRdb on the 5' RACE reads, yielding one entry per CDR3 protein. The sample yields 300,000 to 400,000 distinct CDR3 sequences, approximately 15% seen once. The sequencing input was PBMCs or a T cell subset sorted from them (not recorded which). The receptors stem from a man between 18 and 35 years old who had mild COVID-19 (a few samples of this study predate the infection). Cell type and time point are not known. CDR3s include the opening cysteine and the closing phenylalanine or tryptophan. A D gene is named only where the DNA matches it firmly. Rows give clone size only sometimes, using once, few, many, or a class for an expanded clone.

v_call	j_call	d_call	clone_size	cdr3_nt	cdr3_aa
TRBV6-5	TRBJ2-1	TRBD2	NA	TGTGCCAGCAGTTACGGGGGACTAGCGGGTGTTTACAATGAGCAGTTCTTC	CASSYGGLAGVYNEQFF
TRBV6-5	TRBJ1-2	TRBD1	NA	TGTGCCAGCAGTTACTCGGTTCCCAGGACAGGGACTAACTATGGCTACACCTTC	CASSYSVPRTGTNYGYTF
TRBV20-1	TRBJ2-7	NA	NA	TGCAGTGCTCTCCTCCTCCTGGAGCAGTACTTC	CSALLLLEQYF
TRBV5-1	TRBJ2-5	NA	NA	TGCGCCAGCAGCTTGTCCCATCTAGTCGACAGGGCGGGGGAGACCCAGTACTTC	CASSLSHLVDRAGETQYF
TRBV19	TRBJ1-2	NA	many	TGTGCCACCGCGGTTGACTCAGGGTACTATGGCTACACCTTC	CATAVDSGYYGYTF
TRBV2	TRBJ1-2	TRBD1	NA	TGTGCCAGCAAGGGGAGACAGGGGTACTATGGCTACACCTTC	CASKGRQGYYGYTF
TRBV12-5	TRBJ1-2	TRBD1	few	TGTGCTAGTGGTTTGCTACCACAGGGGGCTGGTGGCTACACCTTC	CASGLLPQGAGGYTF
TRBV6-2/TRBV6-3	TRBJ1-1	NA	NA	TGTGCCAGCAGTCATCGTACCCACCCTGAAGCTTTCTTT	CASSHRTHPEAFF
TRBV7-2	TRBJ2-3	NA	NA	TGTGCCAGCAGCTTACGGGCAGTACCGGATACGCAGTATTTT	CASSLRAVPDTQYF
TRBV7-9	TRBJ2-3	TRBD1	many	TGTGCCAGCAGCTCGGACAGGGGGCGTCCAGATACGCAGTATTTT	CASSSDRGRPDTQYF
TRBV7-2	TRBJ1-2	NA	few	TGTGCCAGCAGCTTAACGAGGGGAATCTCTGGCTACACCTTC	CASSLTRGISGYTF
TRBV4-3	TRBJ2-4	NA	few	TGCGCCAGCAGCCAAGATTTGGGTTCGCCTGCGCAAAACATTCAGTACTTC	CASSQDLGSPAQNIQYF
TRBV10-3	TRBJ2-5	NA	few	TGTGCCATCAGTGTGGCGAGGGAAGAGACCCAGTACTTC	CAISVAREETQYF
TRBV6-6	TRBJ2-6	TRBD2	NA	TGTGCCAGCAGTTACGCACCGGGACTAGCGTCTGGGGCCAACGTCCTGACTTTC	CASSYAPGLASGANVLTF
TRBV5-8	TRBJ1-5	TRBD1	NA	TGTGCCAGCAGCCTAGGACAGGGATTACAGCCCCAGCATTTT	CASSLGQGLQPQHF
TRBV12-3/TRBV12-4	TRBJ1-1	NA	NA	TGTGCCAGCAGTTTAGAGGATGGGGAGACCCAAGCTTTCTTT	CASSLEDGETQAFF
TRBV7-2	TRBJ1-1	NA	few	TGTGCCAGCAGCACCACAGGGAGGGAGGCTTTCTTT	CASSTTGREAFF
TRBV20-1	TRBJ1-2	TRBD1	NA	TGCAGTGCTACAGGGGGCGCGGCCGGCTACACCTTC	CSATGGAAGYTF